This TCR beta chain is from a study of beta chain features in type 1 diabetes. All of the isolated RNA was reverse transcribed, so expressed TCRB transcripts were sequenced. About 3.4 million reads on average were seen across naive, central memory and regulatory T cell samples. Sequencing used immunoSEQ multiplex PCR; TCRdb keeps in-frame clones, though not all of them. This sample yields around 430,000 clones, of which 30% are seen a single time; roughly 0.06% belongs to the top ten. A word on this clone: Its matching antigen is unknown.

Germline V gene lookup returns CDR1 MGHDK and CDR2 SYGVNS. The CDR3 is 17 amino acids. Trimming took 1 base from V and 0 from J, leaving 13 bases between them. Study-wide findings and caveats: VDJ junctions from type 1 diabetes patients carried fewer insertions and larger deletions.

One heparinised blood draw, averaging about 0.11 L, came from each donor. This sequence originates from a man aged 18 to 29 in good health. Sample: naive CD4+ T cells from blood. The rearrangement links TRBV25-1 to TRBJ2-1; D uncertain. The CDR3 DNA follows: TGTGCCAGCAGTGAATTTAGACTTCGGAGCTCCTACAATGAGCAGTTCTTC. Residues: CASSEFRLRSSYNEQFF.